The 20 T cell receptor beta chains listed next were all sequenced from one sample in a study of blood T cell repertoires in COVID-19. Assay: immunoSEQ multiplex PCR; the TCRdb copy retains only in-frame clones and omits some. The sample consists of over 85,000 clones, 85% to 90% of them appearing once. The sequenced material came from peripheral blood. The receptors originated from a man aged 45 to 65 with active or convalescent COVID-19.

V usage is TRBV7-9 and J usage is TRBJ2-1; TRBD2 might be the D (5 bases). Trimming cost V 5 bases and J 0 bases, with 11 bases left between them. The length of the CDR3 is 15 residues. Germline CDR1 SEHNR, CDR2 FQNEAQ (reference sequence). The CDR3 region is CASSPRGSSYNEQFF. CDR3 bases: TGTGCCAGCAGCCCACGGGGTAGCTCCTACAATGAGCAGTTCTTC.

This chain joins TRBV5-1 and TRBJ2-3, with D perhaps TRBD1 (5 bases). The CDR3 covers 14 residues. The germline gives CDR1 SGHRS, CDR2 YFSETQ. V lost 2 bases and J lost 0, with 7 bases in between. CDR3 in amino acids: CASSLTGSTDTQYF. The CDR3 region has the DNA TGCGCCAGCAGCTTAACAGGTAGCACAGATACGCAGTATTTT.

This chain joins TRBV7-2 and TRBJ1-5; D call uncertain. The germline gives CDR1 SGHTA, CDR2 FQGNSA. CDR3 length: 15 amino acids. V was trimmed by 1 base and J by 0 bases, leaving 7 bases between them. DNA for the CDR3: TGTGCCAGCAGCTTAGTGGCTTTTAGCAATCAGCCCCAGCATTTT. Encoded protein: CASSLVAFSNQPQHF.

The chain recombines TRBV7-9 with TRBJ2-3, with D possibly matching TRBD1 (6 bases). Trimming pared 3 bases from V and 3 bases from J, leaving 7 bases between. The CDR3 is 13 amino acids. Germline V gene lookup returns CDR1 SEHNR and CDR2 FQNEAQ (reference sequence). The CDR3 loop is CASSFGQTDTQYF. The DNA for the CDR3 is TGTGCCAGCAGCTTCGGACAGACAGATACGCAGTATTTT. The whole variable domain, remainder taken from reference TRBV7-9 and TRBJ2-3, is DTGVSQNPRHKITKRGQNVTFRCDPISEHNRLYWYRQTLGQGPEFLTYFQNEAQLEKSRLLSDRFSAERPKGSFSTLEIQRTEQGDSAMYLCASSFGQTDTQYFGPGTRLTVL.

The chain combines TRBV6-5 with TRBJ2-1, with TRBD1 identical over 7 bases. Germline values: CDR1 MNHEY, CDR2 SVGAGI. This CDR3 contains 16 residues. V dropped 4 bases and J dropped 4; count of bases not matched to a gene: 10. The CDR3 DNA reads TGTGCCAGCAGTTCCACAGGGGCAGGGGAATACAATGAGCAGTTCTTC. Translating gives CASSSTGAGEYNEQFF.

The chain carries TRBV6-2 or TRBV6-3 and TRBJ2-2; D may be TRBD1 (6 bases). CDR1 and CDR2 (germline): MNHEY, SVGEGT. The CDR3 is 16 residues long. Trimming took off 0 bases at V and 0 bases at J, with 8 bases between the two ends. The CDR3 coding sequence is TGTGCCAGCAGTTACTCGGACAGCGCGAACACCGGGGAGCTGTTTTTT. This sequence encodes CASSYSDSANTGELFF.

Here the CDR3 DNA reads TGTGCCACACGAGCTAGCGGGGTCACGACAGATACGCAGTATTTT. Protein sequence: CATRASGVTTDTQYF. This sequence joins TRBV24-1 and TRBJ2-3, with 9 bases fitting TRBD2. With 10 bases clipped from V and 3 bases from J, the junction kept 10 bases outside the gene matches. CDR1 is KGHDR and CDR2 is SFDVKD in the germline V gene. The length of the CDR3 is 15 residues.

The chain combines TRBV6-2 or TRBV6-3 with TRBJ1-6, with D hard to call. This CDR3 region has 14 residues. V was trimmed by 2 bases and J by 3 bases, leaving 5 bases between them. In germline, CDR1 is MNHEY, CDR2 SVGEGT. The chain's CDR3 is CASSYAVYNSPLHF. The CDR3 region has the DNA TGTGCCAGCAGTTACGCAGTCTATAATTCACCCCTCCACTTT.

This clone has a handful of counts. This sequence joins TRBV7-8 and TRBJ2-2; 11 bases map to TRBD2. V was clipped by 5 bases and J by 3 bases; unmatched bases: 5. Germline loops: CDR1 SGHVS, CDR2 FQNEAQ. CDR3 length: 16 amino acids. CDR3 sequence (DNA): TGTGCCAGCAGCCCACAACTAGCGGGGGACACCGGGGAGCTGTTTTTT. This sequence encodes CASSPQLAGDTGELFF.

The CDR3: CASSIGEGTMNTEAFF. The CDR3 region has the DNA TGTGCCAGTAGTATAGGGGAGGGGACCATGAACACTGAAGCTTTCTTT. The chain links TRBV19 to TRBJ1-1; D may be TRBD1 (5 bases). This CDR3 region has 16 residues. Germline CDR1 LNHDA, CDR2 SQIVND (reference sequence). V gave up 1 base and J gave up 0 bases, with 12 bases separating them.

This clone showed up just a few times. V usage is TRBV6-2 or TRBV6-3 and J usage is TRBJ2-6; possibly TRBD2 for D (6 bases). Trimming removed 5 bases at V and 2 bases at J, with 16 bases between. The CDR3 is 17 amino acids. Germline-derived CDR1 and CDR2 are MNHEY and SVGEGT. CDR3 loop: CASSKTSWVAGANVLTF. In DNA form, the CDR3 reads TGTGCCAGCAGTAAGACTAGTTGGGTGGCTGGGGCCAACGTCCTGACTTTC.

The chain joins TRBV25-1 to TRBJ2-3, with 9 bases identical to TRBD1. The CDR3 covers 14 residues. Germline assignment: CDR1 MGHDK and CDR2 SYGVNS. V shed 6 bases and J 1 base; nucleotides not matched to a gene: 2. The CDR3 DNA follows: TGTGCCAGCAGGGGACAGGGAGGCACAGATACGCAGTATTTT. Its translation is CASRGQGGTDTQYF. Full variable domain (outside the CDR3, taken from reference TRBV25-1 and TRBJ2-3): EADIYQTPRYLVIGTGKKITLECSQTMGHDKMYWYQQDPGMELHLIHYSYGVNSTEKGDLSSESTVSRIRTEHFPLTLESARPSHTSQYLCASRGQGGTDTQYFGPGTRLTVL.

This clone showed up just a few times. The chain employs TRBV19 and TRBJ1-1; D gene ambiguous. V was trimmed by 3 bases and J by 0 bases, leaving 11 bases between them. The V gene's germline CDR1 is LNHDA and CDR2 SQIVND (reference sequence). CDR3 length: 15 residues. The CDR3: CASSIRPGLNTEAFF. CDR3 DNA: TGTGCCAGTAGTATTCGGCCAGGCCTGAACACTGAAGCTTTCTTT.

The chain joins TRBV30 to TRBJ2-7, with D perhaps TRBD2 (5 bases). This CDR3 region has 13 residues. Germline values: CDR1 GTSNPN, CDR2 SVGIG (reference sequence). Trimming stripped 2 bases from V and 3 bases from J, with 11 bases between. CDR3 protein: CAWSSGDGYEQYF. CDR3 coding DNA: TGTGCCTGGAGTTCCGGGGATGGCTACGAGCAGTACTTC.

V gene TRBV5-6 combines with J gene TRBJ2-5, with 13 bases identical to TRBD2. The length of the CDR3 is 15 residues. Trimming at V came to 3 bases and at J to 5 bases, leaving 4 bases not matched to a gene. Germline assignment: CDR1 SGHDT and CDR2 YYEEEE. The CDR3 spells CASSWQGLAGETQYF. The CDR3 nucleotides are TGTGCCAGCAGCTGGCAGGGACTAGCGGGGGAGACCCAGTACTTC.

The chain is built from TRBV9 and TRBJ1-3; TRBD1 agrees at 9 bases. Germline-derived CDR1 and CDR2 are SGDLS and YYNGEE. The CDR3 length is 15 residues. V lost 0 bases and J lost 3; bases outside the gene matches: 1. In DNA, the CDR3 is TGTGCCAGCAGCGTAGACAGGGGGCTTGGAAACACCATATATTTT. It translates to CASSVDRGLGNTIYF.

The V and J genes are TRBV18 and TRBJ2-5, with D maybe TRBD1 (5 bases). Trimming took off 2 bases at V and 5 bases at J, with 6 bases between the two ends. Germline V gene sequence: CDR1 KGHSH, CDR2 LQKENI. The CDR3 extends over 12 amino acids. The CDR3 region has the DNA TGTGCCAGCTCACCAAAGGGGGAGACCCAGTACTTC. It encodes CASSPKGETQYF.

This sequence joins TRBV5-1 and TRBJ2-4; D is possibly TRBD2 (5 bases). The germline gives CDR1 SGHRS, CDR2 YFSETQ. V was clipped by 0 bases and J by 9 bases, with 16 bases between them. CDR3 length: 15 amino acids. CDR3 loop: CASSLVLGERAIQYF. The CDR3 region has the DNA TGCGCCAGCAGCTTGGTACTCGGGGAGAGGGCCATTCAGTACTTC.

V and J are TRBV7-8 and TRBJ1-1; 7 positions agree with TRBD1. V lost 5 bases, J lost 4 bases, and 7 bases stayed unmatched. This CDR3 has 14 amino acids. Germline V gene sequence: CDR1 SGHVS, CDR2 FQNEAQ. CDR3 nucleotide sequence: TGTGCCAGCAGCGGAACAGGGGACCCCACTGAAGCTTTCTTT. It codes for CASSGTGDPTEAFF.

This chain joins TRBV5-1 and TRBJ2-5; possibly TRBD2 for D (7 bases). The CDR3 sequence is 17 residues long. Germline lookup yields CDR1 SGHRS and CDR2 YFSETQ. V was shortened by 5 bases and J by 0 bases, with 20 bases between the two germline ends. Written as DNA, the CDR3 is TGCGCCAGCAGTCCCCAAGGTGCGGGGGCCAACCAAGAGACCCAGTACTTC. It encodes CASSPQGAGANQETQYF.